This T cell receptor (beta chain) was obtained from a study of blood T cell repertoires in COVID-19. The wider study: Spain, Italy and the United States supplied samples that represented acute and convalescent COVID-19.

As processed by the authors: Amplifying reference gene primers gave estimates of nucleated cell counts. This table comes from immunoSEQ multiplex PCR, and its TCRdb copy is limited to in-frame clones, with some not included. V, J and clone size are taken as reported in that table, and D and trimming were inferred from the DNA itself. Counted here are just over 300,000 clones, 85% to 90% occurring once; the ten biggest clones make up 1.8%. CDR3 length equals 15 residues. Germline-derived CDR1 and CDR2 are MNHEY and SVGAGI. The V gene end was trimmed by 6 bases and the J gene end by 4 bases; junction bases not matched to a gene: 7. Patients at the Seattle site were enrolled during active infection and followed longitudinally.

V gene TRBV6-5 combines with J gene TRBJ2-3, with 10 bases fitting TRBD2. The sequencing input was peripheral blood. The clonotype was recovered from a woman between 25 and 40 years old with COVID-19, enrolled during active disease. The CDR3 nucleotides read TGTGCCAGCAGGTTCTTAGCGGGGGGCTCAGATACGCAGTATTTT. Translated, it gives CASRFLAGGSDTQYF.